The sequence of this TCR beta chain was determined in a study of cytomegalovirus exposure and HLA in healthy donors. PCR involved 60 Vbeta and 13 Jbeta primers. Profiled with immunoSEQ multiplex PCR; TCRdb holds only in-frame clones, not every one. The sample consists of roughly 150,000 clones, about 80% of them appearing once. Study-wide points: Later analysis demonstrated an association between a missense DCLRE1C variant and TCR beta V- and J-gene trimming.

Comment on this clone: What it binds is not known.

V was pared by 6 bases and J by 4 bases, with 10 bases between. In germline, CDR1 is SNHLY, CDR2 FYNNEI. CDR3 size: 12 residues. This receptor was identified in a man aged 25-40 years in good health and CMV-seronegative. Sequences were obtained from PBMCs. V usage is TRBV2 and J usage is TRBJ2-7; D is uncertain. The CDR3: CASRSGSYEQYF. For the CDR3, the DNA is TGTGCCAGCAGATCCGGGTCGTACGAGCAGTACTTC.